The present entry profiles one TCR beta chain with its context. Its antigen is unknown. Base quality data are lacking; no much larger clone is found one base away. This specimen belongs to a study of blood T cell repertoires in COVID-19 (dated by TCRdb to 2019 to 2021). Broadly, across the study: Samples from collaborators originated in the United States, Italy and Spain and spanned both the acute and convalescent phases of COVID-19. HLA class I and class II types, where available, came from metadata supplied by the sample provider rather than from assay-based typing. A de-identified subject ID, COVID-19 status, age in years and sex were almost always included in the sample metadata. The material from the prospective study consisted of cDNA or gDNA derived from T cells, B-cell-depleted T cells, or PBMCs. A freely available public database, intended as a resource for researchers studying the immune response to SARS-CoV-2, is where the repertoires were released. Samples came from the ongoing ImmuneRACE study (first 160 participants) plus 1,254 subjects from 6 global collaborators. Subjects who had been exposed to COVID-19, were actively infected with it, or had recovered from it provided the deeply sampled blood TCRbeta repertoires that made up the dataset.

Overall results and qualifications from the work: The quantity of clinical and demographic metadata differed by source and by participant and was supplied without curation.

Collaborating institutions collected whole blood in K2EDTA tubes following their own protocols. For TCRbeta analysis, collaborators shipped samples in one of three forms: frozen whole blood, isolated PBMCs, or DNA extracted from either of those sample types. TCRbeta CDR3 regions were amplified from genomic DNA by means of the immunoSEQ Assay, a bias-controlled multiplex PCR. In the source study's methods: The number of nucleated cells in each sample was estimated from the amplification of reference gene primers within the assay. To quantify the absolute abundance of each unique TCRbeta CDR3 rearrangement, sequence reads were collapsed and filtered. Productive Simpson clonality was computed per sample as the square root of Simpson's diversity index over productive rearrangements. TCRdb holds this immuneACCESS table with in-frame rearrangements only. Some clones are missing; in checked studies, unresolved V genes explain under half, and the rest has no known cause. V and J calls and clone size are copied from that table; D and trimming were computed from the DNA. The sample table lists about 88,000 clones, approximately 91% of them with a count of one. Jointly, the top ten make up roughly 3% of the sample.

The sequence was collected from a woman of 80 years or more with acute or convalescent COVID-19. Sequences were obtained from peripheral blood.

The nucleotide sequence is TGTGCCTGGATGGGCAGAATGAACACTGAAGCTTTCTTT. This gives the protein CAWMGRMNTEAFF. In this chain, TRBV30 is recombined with TRBJ1-1, with an unclear D gene assignment. CDR1 and CDR2, per the germline V gene (reference sequence), are GTSNPN and SVGIG. The junction carries 9 bases between V and J, which are trimmed by 4 bases and 0 bases respectively. The CDR3 measures 13 amino acids from cysteine to phenylalanine. The kept DNA is CDR3 alone, 39 bases in frame from the first base.